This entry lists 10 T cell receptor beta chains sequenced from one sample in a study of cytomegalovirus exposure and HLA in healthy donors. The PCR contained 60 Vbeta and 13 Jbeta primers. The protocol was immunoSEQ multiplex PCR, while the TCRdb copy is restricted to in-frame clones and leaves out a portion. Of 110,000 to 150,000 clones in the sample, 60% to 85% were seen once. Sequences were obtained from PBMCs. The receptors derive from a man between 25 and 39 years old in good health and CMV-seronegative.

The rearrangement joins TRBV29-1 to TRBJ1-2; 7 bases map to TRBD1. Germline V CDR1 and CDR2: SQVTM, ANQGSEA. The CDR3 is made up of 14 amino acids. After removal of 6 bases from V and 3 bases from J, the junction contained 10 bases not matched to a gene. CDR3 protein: CSVSPGTDYYGYTF. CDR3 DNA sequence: TGCAGCGTCTCCCCCGGGACAGACTACTATGGCTACACCTTC. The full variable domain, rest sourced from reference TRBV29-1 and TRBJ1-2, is SAVISQKPSRDICQRGTSLTIQCQVDSQVTMMFWYRQQPGQSLTLIATANQGSEATYESGFVIDKFPISRPNLTFSTLTVSNMSPEDSSIYLCSVSPGTDYYGYTFGSGTRLTVV.

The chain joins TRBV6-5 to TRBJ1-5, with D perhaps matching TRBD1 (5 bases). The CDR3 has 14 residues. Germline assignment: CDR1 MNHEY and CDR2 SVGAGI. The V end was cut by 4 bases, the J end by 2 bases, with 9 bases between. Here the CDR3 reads CASSSGGGNQPQHF. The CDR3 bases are TGTGCCAGCAGTTCCGGGGGTGGCAATCAGCCCCAGCATTTT.

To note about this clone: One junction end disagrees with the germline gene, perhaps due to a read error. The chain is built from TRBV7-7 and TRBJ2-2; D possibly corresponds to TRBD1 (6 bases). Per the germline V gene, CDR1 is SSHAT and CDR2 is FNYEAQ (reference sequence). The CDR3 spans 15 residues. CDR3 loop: CASSSTGFNTGELFF. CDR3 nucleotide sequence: TGTGCTAGCAGCTCAACAGGGTTTAACACCGGGGAGCTGTTTTTT.

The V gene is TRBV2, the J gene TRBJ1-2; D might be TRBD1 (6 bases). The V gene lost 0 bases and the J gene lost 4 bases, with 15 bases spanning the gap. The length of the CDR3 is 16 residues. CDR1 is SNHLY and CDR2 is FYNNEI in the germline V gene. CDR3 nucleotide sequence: TGTGCCAGCAGTGAAGCGCGGGGGGGCAGCGCCTATGGCTACACCTTC. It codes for CASSEARGGSAYGYTF.

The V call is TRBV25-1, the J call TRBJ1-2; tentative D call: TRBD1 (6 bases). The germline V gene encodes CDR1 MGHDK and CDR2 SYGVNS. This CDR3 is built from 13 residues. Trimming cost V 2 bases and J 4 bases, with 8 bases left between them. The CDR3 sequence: CASSEGGVYGYTF. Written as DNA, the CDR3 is TGTGCCAGCAGTGAAGGGGGCGTCTATGGCTACACCTTC.

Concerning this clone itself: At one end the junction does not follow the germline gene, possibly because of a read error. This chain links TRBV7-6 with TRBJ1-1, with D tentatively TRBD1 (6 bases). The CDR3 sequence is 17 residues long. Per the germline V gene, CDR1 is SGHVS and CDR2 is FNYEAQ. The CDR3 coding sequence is TGTGCCAGCAGGCAAATCATAAGGCACAGGGCGTTCACTGGAGCTTTCTTT. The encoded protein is CASRQIIRHRAFTGAFF.

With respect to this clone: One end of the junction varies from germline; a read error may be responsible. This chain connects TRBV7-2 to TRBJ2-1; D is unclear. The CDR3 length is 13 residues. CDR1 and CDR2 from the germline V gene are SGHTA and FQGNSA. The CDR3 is CASSVASVNEQFF. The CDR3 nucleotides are TGTGCCAGCAGCGTAGCTTCGGTCAATGAGCAGTTCTTC.

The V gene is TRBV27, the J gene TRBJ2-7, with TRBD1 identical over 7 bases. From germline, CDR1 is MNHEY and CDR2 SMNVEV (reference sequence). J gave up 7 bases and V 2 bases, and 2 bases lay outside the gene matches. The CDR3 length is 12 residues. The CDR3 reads CASSLTGEEQYF. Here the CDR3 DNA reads TGTGCCAGCAGTTTAACAGGGGAAGAGCAGTACTTC.

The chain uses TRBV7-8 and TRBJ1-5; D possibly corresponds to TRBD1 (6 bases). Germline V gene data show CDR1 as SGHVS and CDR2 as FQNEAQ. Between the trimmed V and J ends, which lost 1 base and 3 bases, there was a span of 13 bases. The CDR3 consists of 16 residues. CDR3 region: CASSLEYRQANQPQHF. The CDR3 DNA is TGTGCCAGCAGCTTAGAATACCGACAGGCCAATCAGCCCCAGCATTTT.

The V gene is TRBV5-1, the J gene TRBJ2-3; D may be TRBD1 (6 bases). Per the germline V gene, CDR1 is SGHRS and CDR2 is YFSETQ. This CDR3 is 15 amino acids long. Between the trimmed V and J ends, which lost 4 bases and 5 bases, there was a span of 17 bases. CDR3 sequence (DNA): TGCGCCAGCAGCGCCGAACAGGGATGGGAAGATACGCAGTATTTT. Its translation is CASSAEQGWEDTQYF.